These 9 T cell receptor beta chains originate from one sample sequenced in a study of T-cell reconstitution after alpha-beta-depleted transplantation in children. The TCRbeta library incorporated unique molecular identifiers. TCRdb used MiXCR to reprocess the PCR reads, holding one entry per CDR3 protein. The sample includes 200,000 to 250,000 distinct CDR3 sequences, under 13% of them seen just once. The sequencing used PBMCs, collected before TCRalphabeta/CD19-depleted stem cell transplant. These receptors were collected from a child younger than two with acute myeloid leukemia, due to receive a stem cell transplant.

This clonotype has ten or more counts. This chain links TRBV5-6 with TRBJ2-5; D is perhaps TRBD2 (5 bases). This CDR3 spans 16 amino acids. The V gene lost 0 bases and the J gene lost 5 bases, with 17 bases spanning the gap. Germline values: CDR1 SGHDT, CDR2 YYEEEE. CDR3 residues: CASSLVLGEVRETQYF. The CDR3 coding sequence is TGTGCCAGCAGCTTGGTTTTGGGAGAGGTGCGTGAGACCCAGTACTTC.

This clonotype was picked up a small number of times. The rearrangement joins TRBV5-1 to TRBJ1-2; D is uncertain. The CDR3 has 12 residues. Germline CDR1 is SGHRS and CDR2 is YFSETQ. V was clipped by 7 bases and J by 8 bases, with 15 bases between them. CDR3 nucleotides: TGCGCCAGCTCCCCCGGCCCAACAGGCTACACCTTC. Translated, it gives CASSPGPTGYTF.

This clonotype was picked up many times. This rearrangement joins TRBV9 to TRBJ1-4; D is perhaps TRBD1 (6 bases). V shed 5 bases and J shed 0 bases, with 11 bases lying between them. Germline CDR1 is SGDLS and CDR2 is YYNGEE. The CDR3 runs to 15 residues. CDR3 sequence: CASRRGTTTNEKLFF. The CDR3 DNA is TGTGCCAGCAGGAGAGGGACAACAACTAATGAAAAACTGTTTTTT.

This clonotype was seen repeatedly, ten times or more. The rearrangement joins TRBV6-2 or TRBV6-3 to TRBJ2-7, with TRBD2 matching over 12 bases. Germline V gene sequence: CDR1 MNHEY, CDR2 SVGEGT. V shed 2 bases and J 5 bases; nucleotides not matched to a gene: 10. The CDR3 spans 17 residues. The CDR3 coding sequence is TGTGCCAGCAGTTACCTTTTCCTAGCGGGAGGGAGAAACGAGCAGTACTTC. This encodes CASSYLFLAGGRNEQYF.

This clonotype was detected many times. CDR3 sequence (DNA): TGTGCCAGCAGTTACCCGAGTCTGGCTAGCGGGGGGCTCTCATTCAACACAGATACGCAGTATTTT. Amino acids: CASSYPSLASGGLSFNTDTQYF. The chain is built from TRBV6-2 or TRBV6-3 and TRBJ2-3; 11 bases are shared with TRBD2. V shed 2 bases, J shed 2 bases, and the junction held 21 bases outside the gene matches. CDR1 and CDR2 (germline): MNHEY, SVGEGT. This CDR3 contains 22 residues.

Comments on this clonotype: A much larger clone is a single base away; this may be a read error. The rearrangement uses TRBV11-2 and TRBJ2-1, with a tentative D call TRBD2 (5 bases). The CDR3 length is 11 residues. Germline V lookup: CDR1 SGHAT, CDR2 FQNNGV. CDR3 nucleotide sequence: TGTGCCGGCAGCGGCAGGAATGAGCAGTTCTTC. Residues: CAGSGRNEQFF.

This clonotype has a handful of counts. The gene calls are TRBV7-9 and TRBJ2-5; D is undetermined. The V and J ends lost 4 bases and 5 bases respectively, with 11 bases between them. From germline, CDR1 is SEHNR and CDR2 FQNEAQ (reference sequence). CDR3 size: 13 residues. The CDR3 reads CASSSPLEETQYF. The DNA of the CDR3 is TGTGCCAGCAGCTCCCCCCTAGAGGAGACCCAGTACTTC.

This clonotype was seen ten or more times. V usage is TRBV20-1 and J usage is TRBJ1-5; 9 nucleotides line up with TRBD1. Germline V gene data show CDR1 as DFQATT and CDR2 as SNEGSKA (reference sequence). CDR3 length: 13 amino acids. V trimming: 6 bases; J trimming: 7 bases; junction bases outside the gene matches: 7. The CDR3 protein is CSAAGTGYQPQHF. The CDR3 DNA reads TGCAGTGCCGCCGGGACAGGGTACCAGCCCCAGCATTTT.

In its sample, this clonotype was seen many times. V gene TRBV12-3 or TRBV12-4 combines with J gene TRBJ2-7, with D maybe TRBD2 (6 bases). The V end was cut by 8 bases, the J end by 6 bases, with 17 bases between. The CDR3 has 13 amino acids. CDR3 sequence (DNA): TGTGCCAGCTCCCCCGGTGGAGGGACCGAGCAGTACTTC. It codes for CASSPGGGTEQYF.